Listed below are T cell receptor beta chains from one sample, sequenced in a study of breast tumors, draining lymph nodes, adjacent tissues. Each CDR3 protein is one row after TCRdb ran MiXCR on the multiplex PCR reads. The table shows about 52,000 distinct CDR3 sequences, with approximately 45% occurring only once. Input material: breast tumor tissue. The source of these receptors is a female donor with breast cancer. Some clones in this sample may be carry-over from other donors' samples. CDR3s include the opening cysteine and the closing phenylalanine or tryptophan. Each record gives: V gene, CDR3 length, J gene, D gene, clone size, CDR3 protein, CDR3 DNA. D genes are given only for firm matches. Clone sizes are given selectively: once, few, many, or a class where the clone is expanded.

v_gene: TRBV6-5
len: 15
j_gene: TRBJ2-7
d_gene: NA
abundance: many
CDR3aa: CASSQAGGPSYEQYF
CDR3nt: TGTGCCAGCAGTCAGGCTGGGGGCCCTTCCTACGAGCAGTACTTC

v_gene: TRBV5-1
len: 14
j_gene: TRBJ2-3
d_gene: NA
abundance: NA
CDR3aa: CASSPCGPEDTQYF
CDR3nt: TGCGCCAGCAGCCCCTGCGGACCAGAGGATACGCAGTATTTT

v_gene: TRBV6-5
len: 14
j_gene: TRBJ2-2
d_gene: NA
abundance: NA
CDR3aa: CASSYGEWTGELFF
CDR3nt: TGTGCCAGCAGTTACGGGGAGTGGACAGGGGAGCTGTTTTTT

v_gene: TRBV20-1
len: 14
j_gene: TRBJ1-4
d_gene: NA
abundance: NA
CDR3aa: CSAQSAGRNEKLFF
CDR3nt: TGCAGTGCCCAATCGGCAGGTCGTAATGAAAAACTGTTTTTT

v_gene: TRBV20-1
len: 14
j_gene: TRBJ2-1
d_gene: NA
abundance: many
CDR3aa: CSPSILAFDNEQFF
CDR3nt: TGCAGTCCGAGTATTCTAGCCTTTGACAATGAGCAGTTCTTC

v_gene: TRBV25-1
len: 11
j_gene: TRBJ2-7
d_gene: NA
abundance: NA
CDR3aa: CTSRGTYEQYF
CDR3nt: TGTACCAGCAGAGGGACCTACGAGCAGTACTTC

v_gene: TRBV29-1
len: 16
j_gene: TRBJ1-6
d_gene: NA
abundance: NA
CDR3aa: CSVEPLEQGRHSPLHF
CDR3nt: TGCAGCGTTGAGCCGCTTGAGCAGGGGAGGCATTCACCCCTCCACTTT

v_gene: TRBV29-1
len: 13
j_gene: TRBJ2-5
d_gene: NA
abundance: NA
CDR3aa: CSVEGYEQETQYF
CDR3nt: TGCAGCGTTGAGGGATATGAACAAGAGACCCAGTACTTC

v_gene: TRBV7-9
len: 15
j_gene: TRBJ1-5
d_gene: NA
abundance: once
CDR3aa: CASSGTSGLTDTQHF
CDR3nt: TGTGCCAGCAGCGGGACTAGCGGTTTAACAGATACGCAGCATTTT

v_gene: TRBV28
len: 17
j_gene: TRBJ1-6
d_gene: NA
abundance: many
CDR3aa: CASDITGSQRGSSPLHF
CDR3nt: TGTGCCAGCGATATAACAGGCAGTCAGCGGGGATCTTCACCCCTCCACTTT

v_gene: TRBV13
len: 16
j_gene: TRBJ2-3
d_gene: NA
abundance: many
CDR3aa: CASSFREVPGADTQYF
CDR3nt: TGTGCCAGCAGCTTTAGGGAGGTTCCCGGGGCCGATACGCAGTATTTT

v_gene: TRBV5-8
len: 15
j_gene: TRBJ1-2
d_gene: TRBD1
abundance: many
CDR3aa: CASSVPGTGDYGYTF
CDR3nt: TGTGCCAGCAGCGTACCCGGGACAGGGGACTATGGCTACACCTTC

v_gene: TRBV18
len: 14
j_gene: TRBJ1-2
d_gene: NA
abundance: many
CDR3aa: CASSPDKVDYGYTF
CDR3nt: TGTGCCAGCTCACCCGACAAGGTGGACTATGGCTACACCTTC

v_gene: TRBV20-1
len: 12
j_gene: TRBJ1-6
d_gene: NA
abundance: NA
CDR3aa: CSARTSNSPLHF
CDR3nt: TGCAGTGCTAGGACAAGTAATTCACCCCTCCACTTT

v_gene: TRBV20-1
len: 17
j_gene: TRBJ2-7
d_gene: TRBD2
abundance: many
CDR3aa: CSARDARLAGGDYEQYF
CDR3nt: TGCAGTGCTAGAGATGCGCGACTAGCGGGAGGGGACTACGAGCAGTACTTC

v_gene: TRBV5-6
len: 12
j_gene: TRBJ2-6
d_gene: NA
abundance: NA
CDR3aa: CASSLGQRRGAF
CDR3nt: TGTGCCAGCAGCTTGGGTCAACGGAGGGGTGCTTTC

v_gene: TRBV12-3/TRBV12-4
len: 13
j_gene: TRBJ1-2
d_gene: TRBD1
abundance: many
CDR3aa: CASSPGQGYGYTF
CDR3nt: TGTGCCAGCAGTCCGGGACAGGGGTATGGCTACACCTTC

v_gene: TRBV12-3/TRBV12-4
len: 11
j_gene: TRBJ2-5
d_gene: NA
abundance: many
CDR3aa: CASSFQETQYF
CDR3nt: TGTGCCAGCAGTTTTCAAGAGACCCAGTACTTC

v_gene: TRBV29-1
len: 12
j_gene: TRBJ1-5
d_gene: NA
abundance: NA
CDR3aa: CSVAGINQPQHF
CDR3nt: TGCAGCGTTGCCGGGATCAATCAGCCCCAGCATTTT

v_gene: TRBV4-3
len: 15
j_gene: TRBJ1-4
d_gene: NA
abundance: NA
CDR3aa: CASSHQAGDNEKLFF
CDR3nt: TGCGCCAGCAGCCACCAAGCGGGAGATAATGAAAAACTGTTTTTT

v_gene: TRBV7-3
len: 15
j_gene: TRBJ2-1
d_gene: TRBD1
abundance: once
CDR3aa: CASSLNGQGGNEQFF
CDR3nt: TGTGCCAGCAGCTTAAACGGACAGGGCGGAAATGAGCAGTTCTTC

v_gene: TRBV20-1
len: 15
j_gene: TRBJ1-4
d_gene: NA
abundance: NA
CDR3aa: CSARGAQHRNEKLFF
CDR3nt: TGCAGTGCTAGAGGTGCGCAGCACCGAAATGAAAAACTGTTTTTT

v_gene: TRBV3-1
len: 16
j_gene: TRBJ2-3
d_gene: NA
abundance: many
CDR3aa: CASSLRATWGTDTQYF
CDR3nt: TGTGCCAGCAGCTTAAGGGCCACGTGGGGCACAGATACGCAGTATTTT

v_gene: TRBV15
len: 14
j_gene: TRBJ2-3
d_gene: TRBD1
abundance: many
CDR3aa: CATREDRETDTQYF
CDR3nt: TGTGCCACCAGGGAAGACAGGGAAACAGATACGCAGTATTTT

v_gene: TRBV6-2/TRBV6-3
len: 12
j_gene: TRBJ2-3
d_gene: NA
abundance: many
CDR3aa: CAISAQGPAQYF
CDR3nt: TGTGCCATCTCTGCCCAGGGCCCAGCGCAGTATTTT

v_gene: TRBV2
len: 13
j_gene: TRBJ1-4
d_gene: NA
abundance: medium-sized
CDR3aa: CADRDTANEKLFF
CDR3nt: TGTGCCGACCGGGACACAGCTAATGAAAAACTGTTTTTT

v_gene: TRBV7-9
len: 13
j_gene: TRBJ2-7
d_gene: NA
abundance: NA
CDR3aa: CASSPGLSYEQYF
CDR3nt: TGTGCCAGCAGCCCCGGACTATCCTACGAGCAGTACTTC

v_gene: TRBV5-6
len: 13
j_gene: TRBJ2-3
d_gene: NA
abundance: many
CDR3aa: CASSLQSTDTQYF
CDR3nt: TGTGCCAGCAGCTTGCAGAGCACAGATACGCAGTATTTT

v_gene: TRBV4-3
len: 14
j_gene: TRBJ2-7
d_gene: NA
abundance: few
CDR3aa: CASSPRGYGYEQYF
CDR3nt: TGCGCCAGCAGCCCGCGAGGATACGGCTACGAGCAGTACTTC

v_gene: TRBV9
len: 15
j_gene: TRBJ2-1
d_gene: TRBD2
abundance: many
CDR3aa: CASSVSSGRAGEQFF
CDR3nt: TGTGCCAGCAGCGTGTCCAGCGGGAGGGCCGGTGAGCAGTTCTTC

v_gene: TRBV18
len: 17
j_gene: TRBJ2-2
d_gene: NA
abundance: many
CDR3aa: CASSPPPVHAGSGELFF
CDR3nt: TGTGCCAGCTCACCACCCCCGGTCCACGCGGGATCCGGGGAGCTGTTTTTT

v_gene: TRBV6-6
len: 15
j_gene: TRBJ2-1
d_gene: TRBD1
abundance: many
CDR3aa: CASKTGGYSVNEQFF
CDR3nt: TGTGCCAGCAAGACAGGGGGCTATTCCGTGAATGAGCAGTTCTTC

v_gene: TRBV6-2/TRBV6-3
len: 15
j_gene: TRBJ2-1
d_gene: NA
abundance: NA
CDR3aa: CASLLGGAHYNEQFF
CDR3nt: TGTGCCAGCCTTTTAGGAGGGGCCCACTACAATGAGCAGTTCTTC

v_gene: TRBV20-1
len: 17
j_gene: TRBJ2-2
d_gene: TRBD2
abundance: NA
CDR3aa: CSAQVAGGPSNTGELFF
CDR3nt: TGCAGTGCCCAGGTAGCGGGAGGGCCCTCGAACACCGGGGAGCTGTTTTTT

v_gene: TRBV5-1
len: 15
j_gene: TRBJ2-7
d_gene: NA
abundance: medium-sized
CDR3aa: CASSLLASSRYEQYF
CDR3nt: TGCGCCAGCAGCTTGCTAGCTAGCAGTCGGTACGAGCAGTACTTC

v_gene: TRBV7-2
len: 15
j_gene: TRBJ2-3
d_gene: NA
abundance: many
CDR3aa: CASSFEARSTDTQYF
CDR3nt: TGTGCCAGCAGCTTTGAGGCCCGAAGCACAGATACGCAGTATTTT

v_gene: TRBV9
len: 14
j_gene: TRBJ1-1
d_gene: TRBD1
abundance: few
CDR3aa: CASSHRDRFTEAFF
CDR3nt: TGTGCCAGCAGCCACCGGGACAGGTTCACTGAAGCTTTCTTT

v_gene: TRBV14
len: 16
j_gene: TRBJ1-1
d_gene: NA
abundance: NA
CDR3aa: CASSQVRGRMNTEAFF
CDR3nt: TGTGCCAGCAGCCAAGTTCGCGGACGGATGAACACTGAAGCTTTCTTT

v_gene: TRBV6-1
len: 13
j_gene: TRBJ2-7
d_gene: TRBD2
abundance: many
CDR3aa: CASSSRGGYEQYF
CDR3nt: TGTGCCAGCAGCTCCCGCGGGGGCTACGAGCAGTACTTC

v_gene: TRBV4-1
len: 17
j_gene: TRBJ1-2
d_gene: TRBD1
abundance: many
CDR3aa: CASSQRQGALSNYGYTF
CDR3nt: TGCGCCAGCAGCCAACGCCAGGGGGCTTTATCTAACTATGGCTACACCTTC

v_gene: TRBV20-1
len: 19
j_gene: TRBJ2-1
d_gene: TRBD2
abundance: NA
CDR3aa: CSARDVASVAGGGIGEQFF
CDR3nt: TGCAGTGCTAGAGATGTGGCTTCGGTAGCGGGAGGGGGGATAGGGGAGCAGTTCTTC

v_gene: TRBV7-2
len: 17
j_gene: TRBJ1-2
d_gene: NA
abundance: many
CDR3aa: CASSSKPTLANNYGYTF
CDR3nt: TGTGCCAGCAGCTCAAAGCCCACCTTAGCGAATAACTATGGCTACACCTTC

v_gene: TRBV7-9
len: 14
j_gene: TRBJ1-1
d_gene: NA
abundance: NA
CDR3aa: CASSRDPIKHEAFF
CDR3nt: TGTGCCAGCAGCCGAGATCCAATTAAACATGAAGCTTTCTTT

v_gene: TRBV20-1
len: 13
j_gene: TRBJ2-7
d_gene: NA
abundance: NA
CDR3aa: CSARALQAREQYF
CDR3nt: TGCAGTGCTAGAGCTCTCCAAGCACGGGAGCAGTACTTC

v_gene: TRBV28
len: 16
j_gene: TRBJ2-3
d_gene: NA
abundance: many
CDR3aa: CASSFGSGGAADTQYF
CDR3nt: TGTGCCAGCAGTTTTGGATCGGGGGGCGCCGCAGATACGCAGTATTTT

v_gene: TRBV19
len: 13
j_gene: TRBJ1-2
d_gene: NA
abundance: many
CDR3aa: CASSIVLNYGYTF
CDR3nt: TGTGCCAGTAGTATTGTTCTTAACTATGGCTACACCTTC

v_gene: TRBV7-9
len: 14
j_gene: TRBJ2-5
d_gene: NA
abundance: many
CDR3aa: CASTSLGFEETQYF
CDR3nt: TGTGCCAGCACCAGTCTAGGGTTCGAAGAGACCCAGTACTTC

v_gene: TRBV7-3
len: 15
j_gene: TRBJ2-3
d_gene: NA
abundance: many
CDR3aa: CASSLTREQTDTQYF
CDR3nt: TGTGCCAGCAGCTTAACGAGGGAACAGACAGATACGCAGTATTTT

v_gene: TRBV7-9
len: 15
j_gene: TRBJ2-7
d_gene: TRBD2
abundance: NA
CDR3aa: CASSTIAGEGYEQHF
CDR3nt: TGTGCCAGCAGCACAATAGCGGGAGAAGGGTACGAGCAGCACTTC